This T cell receptor beta chain originates from a study of response to subunit inactivated influenza vaccine. J lost 4 bases, V lost 5 bases, and 9 bases had no gene match. Germline V CDR1 and CDR2: SQVTM, ANQGSEA. The CDR3 has 14 residues. TCRdb re-called the RT-PCR reads with MiXCR, one entry per CDR3 protein. Among approximately 250,000 distinct CDR3 sequences listed, 12% were seen once. This clonotype has ten or more counts. The V and J genes are TRBV29-1 and TRBJ2-7; the match to TRBD2 covers 9 bases. This TCR was sampled from a man in his fifties or sixties who received an inactivated influenza vaccine. Sample: non-naive T cells sorted from PBMCs, taken around 15 days before vaccination. The CDR3 sequence is CSVKAGGRGYEQYF. The CDR3 DNA reads TGCAGCGTTAAAGCGGGAGGCCGTGGTTACGAGCAGTACTTC.